This T cell receptor (beta chain) was recovered during a study of blood T cell repertoires in COVID-19. The V segment lost 5 bases and the J segment 5 bases; nucleotides outside the gene matches: 2. The germline gives CDR1 ENHRY, CDR2 SYGVKD. This CDR3 is 14 amino acids long. Sequencing was performed with immunoSEQ multiplex PCR; in TCRdb, only in-frame clones are kept and a portion is missing. The sample holds thousands of clones, around nine tenths seen once. The sequencing sample was made of peripheral blood. This rearrangement joins TRBV10-3 to TRBJ2-1, with TRBD2 matching over 11 bases. The clonotype comes from a human donor in a cohort sampled during active COVID-19. Here the CDR3 DNA reads TGTGCCATCAGTTCTAGCGGGGGGAACAATGAGCAGTTCTTC. Translated: CAISSSGGNNEQFF.